These 20 T cell receptor beta chains originate from one sample sequenced in a study of blood T cell repertoires in COVID-19. Repertoires were generated with immunoSEQ multiplex PCR, while TCRdb's copy carries only in-frame clones and drops some. The sample includes about 220,000 clones, around four fifths seen only once; the top ten take 15% to 20%. What was sequenced was peripheral blood. The source of these receptors is a man aged 30 to 39 with active or convalescent COVID-19.

V is TRBV19 and J is TRBJ2-5; TRBD2 agrees at 7 bases. J gave up 5 bases and V 5 bases, and 14 bases lay outside the gene matches. The CDR3 spans 16 residues. Germline CDR1 LNHDA, CDR2 SQIVND (reference sequence). CDR3 in amino acids: CASSPFRDYRRETQYF. The CDR3 nucleotides are TGTGCCAGTAGTCCTTTCCGGGACTACCGGAGGGAGACCCAGTACTTC.

The V gene is TRBV18, the J gene TRBJ1-2; no firm D call. This CDR3 contains 17 residues. Germline V gives CDR1 KGHSH, CDR2 LQKENI. V was cut by 0 bases and J by 2 bases, with 16 bases left in between. CDR3 sequence: CASSPPNPPAGNYGYTF. CDR3 nucleotide sequence: TGTGCCAGCTCACCACCGAATCCCCCCGCGGGAAACTATGGCTACACCTTC.

This chain uses TRBV11-2 with TRBJ1-1; D may be TRBD1 (5 bases). Germline V gene data show CDR1 as SGHAT and CDR2 as FQNNGV. The CDR3 is 16 residues long. Between the trimmed V and J ends, which lost 1 base and 2 bases, there was a span of 14 bases. In nucleotides, the CDR3 is TGTGCCAGCAGCTTAGTCACCCCGGGACTAAACACTGAAGCTTTCTTT. This encodes CASSLVTPGLNTEAFF. Full variable domain (missing parts from reference TRBV11-2 and TRBJ1-1): EAGVAQSPRYKIIEKRQSVAFWCNPISGHATLYWYQQILGQGPKLLIQFQNNGVVDDSQLPKDRFSAERLKGVDSTLKIQPAKLEDSAVYLCASSLVTPGLNTEAFFGQGTRLTVV.

The rearrangement uses TRBV27 and TRBJ1-4; 7 bases match TRBD1. The trim removed 3 bases at V and 8 bases at J, leaving 12 bases unmatched. The CDR3 consists of 16 residues. The V gene's germline CDR1 is MNHEY and CDR2 SMNVEV (reference sequence). CDR3 nucleotides: TGTGCCAGCAGTTTCAGACAGGGTGGACCTTGGGAAAAACTGTTTTTT. Translating it yields CASSFRQGGPWEKLFF.

The chain links TRBV5-4 to TRBJ2-1; the D gene is possibly TRBD2 (5 bases). The CDR3 has 16 amino acids. Per the germline V gene, CDR1 is SGHNT and CDR2 is YYREEE (reference sequence). The V end lost 0 bases, the J end lost 2 bases, and 12 bases lay between the germline ends. The CDR3 protein is CASSLGRKGAYNEQFF. CDR3 DNA: TGTGCCAGCAGCTTGGGGAGGAAGGGTGCCTACAATGAGCAGTTCTTC.

The chain employs TRBV6-5 and TRBJ1-6; D is ambiguous. V dropped 5 bases and J dropped 8 bases, with 16 bases sitting between them. Per the germline V gene, CDR1 is MNHEY and CDR2 is SVGAGI. CDR3 length: 15 amino acids. The CDR3 loop is CASSHPAGRDSPLHF. The CDR3 bases are TGTGCCAGCAGTCACCCAGCGGGAAGGGATTCACCCCTCCACTTT.

This clone was seen more than once but under ten times. The V gene is TRBV5-1, the J gene TRBJ2-1; D perhaps matches TRBD1 (5 bases). The CDR3 has 13 amino acids. V was clipped by 4 bases and J by 5 bases, with 10 bases between them. Germline V gene sequence: CDR1 SGHRS, CDR2 YFSETQ. In DNA, the CDR3 is TGCGCCAGCAGCGAAGGGGCAAACAATGAGCAGTTCTTC. Encoded protein: CASSEGANNEQFF.

This chain links TRBV7-2 with TRBJ1-1, with D possibly matching TRBD1 (6 bases). V was shortened by 2 bases and J by 1 base, with 11 bases between the two germline ends. The CDR3 loop spans 15 amino acids. In germline, CDR1 is SGHTA, CDR2 FQGNSA. Here the CDR3 reads CASSLFGGRNTEAFF. The CDR3 DNA reads as TGTGCCAGCAGCTTATTCGGGGGGCGGAACACTGAAGCTTTCTTT.

The chain has TRBV18 and TRBJ2-6; TRBD1 might be the D (5 bases). The CDR3 totals 18 residues. With 6 bases removed from V and 1 base from J, the gap between germline ends came to 19 bases. Germline loops: CDR1 KGHSH, CDR2 LQKENI. CDR3 in amino acids: CASSYMGQSQSGANVLTF. The CDR3 DNA reads as TGTGCCAGCTCCTACATGGGGCAATCACAATCTGGGGCCAACGTCCTGACTTTC.

The CDR3 protein is CASSSKGLWDEQYF. The CDR3 DNA sequence: TGTGCCAGCAGCTCCAAGGGACTATGGGACGAGCAGTACTTC. V usage is TRBV7-9 and J usage is TRBJ2-7; 7 bases are a match to TRBD2. V lost 4 bases, J lost 5 bases, and 8 bases stayed unmatched. CDR1 and CDR2 (germline): SEHNR, FQNEAQ (reference sequence). This CDR3 has 14 amino acids.

This sequence joins TRBV29-1 and TRBJ2-4; 8 nucleotides match TRBD1. The CDR3 extends over 12 amino acids. Germline-derived CDR1 and CDR2 are SQVTM and ANQGSEA. Losses at the gene ends were 2 bases for V and 7 bases for J; bases not matched to a gene: 1. CDR3 sequence (DNA): TGCAGCGTTGAATCAGGGGGCAACATTCAGTACTTC. This sequence encodes CSVESGGNIQYF.

J is TRBJ2-5 and V is TRBV30; D possibly corresponds to TRBD1 (6 bases). The CDR3 has 16 residues. CDR1 and CDR2 from the germline V gene are GTSNPN and SVGIG (reference sequence). V was trimmed by 2 bases and J by 0 bases, leaving 16 bases between them. The chain's CDR3 is CAWSPQGKPYQETQYF. The CDR3 DNA reads as TGTGCCTGGAGTCCTCAGGGGAAACCGTACCAAGAGACCCAGTACTTC. Together with reference TRBV30 and TRBJ2-5, the CDR3 gives the full variable domain: SQTIHQWPATLVQPVGSPLSLECTVEGTSNPNLYWYRQAAGRGLQLLFYSVGIGQISSEVPQNLSASRPQDRQFILSSKKLLLSDSGFYLCAWSPQGKPYQETQYFGPGTRLLVL.

The chain has TRBV11-3 and TRBJ1-5, with 9 bases fitting TRBD1. This CDR3 has 16 amino acids. The germline CDR1 and CDR2 sequences are SGHNT and YENEEA. V dropped 5 bases and J dropped 6; count of bases not matched to a gene: 11. CDR3 coding DNA: TGTGCCAGCAGCCAAGAACAGGGGGCGATGGGTCAGCCCCAGCATTTT. It encodes CASSQEQGAMGQPQHF.

Only one count was recorded for this clone. This rearrangement joins TRBV5-1 to TRBJ2-1, with 8 bases that match TRBD1. This CDR3 contains 20 residues. Germline V gene sequence: CDR1 SGHRS, CDR2 YFSETQ. The ends lost 4 bases at V and 7 bases at J; junction bases unmatched: 25. DNA of the CDR3: TGCGCCAGCAGCCTGGAACCACTCCTGGGGGCACAGGGGGTCAGGAATGAGCAGTTCTTC. As protein: CASSLEPLLGAQGVRNEQFF.

The chain uses TRBV7-2 and TRBJ2-1; TRBD2 matches 7 bases. In germline, CDR1 is SGHTA, CDR2 FQGNSA. The ends lost 5 bases at V and 6 bases at J; junction bases unmatched: 7. The CDR3 consists of 14 residues. The CDR3 DNA reads TGTGCCAGCAGCCCGCGACTAGCCCTCAATGAGCAGTTCTTC. It translates to CASSPRLALNEQFF.

This chain joins TRBV7-2 and TRBJ1-3; 7 bases are shared with TRBD1. CDR3 length: 14 residues. The germline V gene has CDR1 SGHTA and CDR2 FQGNSA. The V gene end was trimmed by 5 bases and the J gene end by 4 bases; junction bases not matched to a gene: 5. The CDR3 reads CASSLQGWGNTIYF. The CDR3, as DNA: TGTGCCAGCAGCCTACAGGGGTGGGGAAACACCATATATTTT.

The count of this clone is one. This chain uses TRBV7-9 with TRBJ1-1, with 7 nucleotides matching TRBD1. Germline-derived CDR1 and CDR2 are SEHNR and FQNEAQ (reference sequence). The CDR3 runs 13 residues. Trimming cost V 7 bases and J 7 bases; bases outside gene matches: 9. In DNA, the CDR3 is TGTGCCAGCACCTCGGGACAGTCGATTGAAGCTTTCTTT. Amino acid sequence: CASTSGQSIEAFF.

The chain carries TRBV4-3 and TRBJ2-1; 9 nucleotides agree with TRBD2. This CDR3 has 16 residues. CDR1 is LGHNA and CDR2 is YSLEER in the germline V gene. Trimming cost V 2 bases and J 9 bases; bases outside gene matches: 11. As DNA, the CDR3 is TGCGCCAGCAGCCAACCCCGGGGCGGGGGGGCCGGTGAGCAGTTCTTC. It yields the protein CASSQPRGGGAGEQFF.

This chain joins TRBV7-3 and TRBJ1-2, with D maybe TRBD1 (6 bases). V gave up 5 bases and J gave up 0 bases, with 16 bases separating them. CDR3 length: 16 amino acids. Germline V gene data show CDR1 as SGHTA and CDR2 as FQGTGA. The CDR3 here is CASSPRGGPANYGYTF. In DNA, the CDR3 is TGTGCCAGCAGCCCCAGGGGAGGGCCCGCTAACTATGGCTACACCTTC.

The V gene is TRBV9, the J gene TRBJ2-5; TRBD2 is a possible D gene (6 bases). This CDR3 has 16 amino acids. V was cut by 4 bases and J by 6 bases, with 22 bases left in between. Germline V lookup: CDR1 SGDLS, CDR2 YYNGEE. This CDR3 reads CASSPRLAGLGKTQYF. DNA of the CDR3: TGTGCCAGCAGCCCCCGCTTGGCGGGATTGGGAAAGACCCAGTACTTC.